What follows are 12 T cell receptor beta chains derived from one specimen sequenced in a study of T cells after yellow fever vaccination. TCRdb analysed the 5' RACE reads with MiXCR anew, one entry per CDR3 protein. The sample has some 550,000 distinct CDR3 sequences, around 21% seen once. Here the sequenced sample was PBMCs, taken 15 days after the yellow fever booster vaccination. The source of these receptors is a man in his thirties or forties who received the YFV17D yellow fever vaccine.

V usage is TRBV7-2 and J usage is TRBJ2-4, with D unresolved. Trimming shortened V by 5 bases and J by 0 bases, and 8 bases separated the two germline ends. The CDR3 totals 14 residues. CDR1 is SGHTA and CDR2 is FQGNSA in the germline V gene. The CDR3, as DNA: TGTGCCAGCAGCGCTGACTCAGCCAAAAACATTCAGTACTTC. It translates to CASSADSAKNIQYF.

The V gene is TRBV20-1, the J gene TRBJ2-3; D is unclear. The CDR3 totals 12 residues. The germline V and J ends were trimmed by 6 bases and 8 bases, with 15 bases remaining between them. Germline V gene lookup returns CDR1 DFQATT and CDR2 SNEGSKA (reference sequence). CDR3 sequence reads: CSAVRSMGTQYF. The CDR3 bases are TGCAGTGCCGTCCGCAGCATGGGTACGCAGTATTTT.

This clonotype occurred many times. The chain is built from TRBV7-2 and TRBJ2-7; D may be TRBD2 (5 bases). The germline V gene has CDR1 SGHTA and CDR2 FQGNSA. The CDR3 has 14 residues. V was shortened by 1 base and J by 1 base, with 8 bases between the two germline ends. CDR3 sequence (DNA): TGTGCCAGCAGCTTAGGGACTGCGTCCTACGAGCAGTACTTC. Protein sequence: CASSLGTASYEQYF.

The sample holds many counts of this clonotype. The J gene is TRBJ2-5, the V gene TRBV30, with D possibly being TRBD1 (6 bases). CDR1 and CDR2 (germline): GTSNPN, SVGIG (reference sequence). CDR3 length: 12 amino acids. Trimming removed 3 bases at V and 7 bases at J, with 12 bases between. CDR3: CAWRAGVGTQYF. The DNA of the CDR3 is TGTGCCTGGAGGGCAGGGGTTGGGACCCAGTACTTC.

V gene TRBV29-1 combines with J gene TRBJ2-1; the match to TRBD2 covers 9 bases. Unmatched junction bases numbered 13, after V lost 2 bases and J lost 8 bases. CDR3 size: 16 residues. The germline gives CDR1 SQVTM, CDR2 ANQGSEA. CDR3 residues: CSVESIAGGPYDEQFF. The CDR3 nucleotides read TGCAGCGTTGAAAGTATTGCGGGAGGGCCTTACGATGAGCAGTTCTTC.

This rearrangement joins TRBV27 to TRBJ2-1, with TRBD2 as a possible D gene (5 bases). V lost 6 bases, J lost 4 bases, and 16 bases lay in between. CDR3 length: 15 amino acids. Per the germline V gene, CDR1 is MNHEY and CDR2 is SMNVEV (reference sequence). DNA for the CDR3: TGTGCCAGCAGGCCAGGACTTTACAAGTACAATGAGCAGTTCTTC. The encoded protein is CASRPGLYKYNEQFF.

This clonotype was detected a few times. V usage is TRBV3-1 and J usage is TRBJ2-7; D gene ambiguous. The V end was cut by 1 base, the J end by 3 bases, with 13 bases between. This CDR3 is built from 15 residues. CDR1 and CDR2 from the germline V gene are LGHDT and YNNKEL (reference sequence). For the CDR3, the DNA is TGTGCCAGCAGCCAAGGGGTGGTCAGGAACTACGAGCAGTACTTC. Translating it yields CASSQGVVRNYEQYF.

The chain carries TRBV28 and TRBJ2-2; D remains ambiguous. V was pared by 1 base and J by 0 bases, with 6 bases between. The CDR3 is made up of 15 amino acids. From germline, CDR1 is MDHEN and CDR2 SYDVKM. DNA for the CDR3: TGTGCCAGCAGTTTATTACTACCGAACACCGGGGAGCTGTTTTTT. The encoded protein is CASSLLLPNTGELFF.

This clonotype showed up just a few times. The rearrangement uses TRBV7-2 and TRBJ1-1; D may be TRBD1 (6 bases). Germline CDR1 and CDR2: SGHTA and FQGNSA. CDR3 length equals 15 residues. Between the trimmed V and J ends, which lost 1 base and 3 bases, there was a span of 12 bases. The CDR3 protein is CASSLGGQIDTEAFF. CDR3 in DNA: TGTGCCAGCAGCTTAGGGGGACAAATAGACACTGAAGCTTTCTTT.

The chain combines TRBV12-3 or TRBV12-4 with TRBJ2-1, with TRBD1 as a possible D gene (5 bases). V was pared by 3 bases and J by 10 bases, with 10 bases between. The CDR3 is made up of 12 amino acids. DNA for the CDR3: TGTGCCAGCAGTTTTGAAAAGGGGGAGCAGTTCTTC. Amino acids: CASSFEKGEQFF.

This clonotype was seen a few times. The chain joins TRBV5-1 to TRBJ2-3; D perhaps matches TRBD2 (6 bases). V was cut by 0 bases and J by 2 bases, with 13 bases left in between. The length of the CDR3 is 16 residues. Per the germline V gene, CDR1 is SGHRS and CDR2 is YFSETQ. The CDR3 protein is CASSLESTGVTDTQYF. In DNA form, the CDR3 reads TGCGCCAGCAGCTTGGAATCGACGGGAGTCACAGATACGCAGTATTTT.

V is TRBV7-2 and J is TRBJ2-3; the match to TRBD2 covers 13 bases. CDR3 size: 16 residues. In germline, CDR1 is SGHTA, CDR2 FQGNSA. The ends lost 5 bases at V and 4 bases at J; junction bases unmatched: 6. In nucleotides, the CDR3 is TGTGCCAGCAGCCTTACTAGCGGGAGGGCCTCAGATACGCAGTATTTT. This translates into CASSLTSGRASDTQYF. Looking up the rest from reference TRBV7-2 and TRBJ2-3 gives the full variable domain: GAGVSQSPSNKVTEKGKDVELRCDPISGHTALYWYRQSLGQGLEFLIYFQGNSAPDKSGLPSDRFSAERTGGSVSTLTIQRTQQEDSAVYLCASSLTSGRASDTQYFGPGTRLTVL.